Listed here are 10 T cell receptor beta chains from one sample, sequenced in a study of CD8+ T cells in alopecia areata. It was cDNA, reverse transcribed from extracted RNA, that served as the sequencing template. Sequencing was performed with immunoSEQ multiplex PCR; in TCRdb, only in-frame clones are kept and a portion is missing. The data show 140,000 to 150,000 clones, around 60% seen once. The sample in question was CD4+ T cells sorted from blood, obtained at week 0. These receptors all stem from a human donor with alopecia areata.

The sample holds a few counts of this clone. The rearrangement joins TRBV4-2 to TRBJ2-1, with 12 nucleotides matching TRBD1. With 1 base clipped from V and 10 bases from J, the junction kept 8 bases outside the gene matches. Germline V CDR1 and CDR2: LGHNA, YNFKEQ. The CDR3 loop spans 16 amino acids. CDR3 residues: CASSQAGDRGLGEQFF. The CDR3 nucleotides read TGTGCCAGCAGCCAAGCGGGGGACAGGGGGCTAGGAGAGCAGTTCTTC.

The rearrangement uses TRBV7-8 and TRBJ1-4; 7 positions agree with TRBD1. Looked up from germline, CDR1 is SGHVS and CDR2 is FQNEAQ. This CDR3 contains 13 residues. J lost 8 bases, V lost 5 bases, and 5 bases had no gene match. The CDR3 DNA sequence: TGTGCCAGCAGCCAGGGGGGGAGGGAAAAACTGTTTTTT. Its translation: CASSQGGREKLFF.

The chain carries TRBV9 and TRBJ2-5; D is undetermined. CDR3 length: 12 amino acids. Germline V gives CDR1 SGDLS, CDR2 YYNGEE. V gave up 3 bases and J gave up 5 bases, with 8 bases separating them. CDR3 residues: CASSAEGETQYF. DNA of the CDR3: TGTGCCAGCAGCGCTGAAGGGGAGACCCAGTACTTC.

This chain joins TRBV29-1 and TRBJ1-2; D unresolved. In germline, CDR1 is SQVTM, CDR2 ANQGSEA. V dropped 7 bases and J dropped 1 base, with 10 bases sitting between them. This CDR3 spans 12 amino acids. The DNA of the CDR3 is TGCAGCGCTGACCGAAGTAACTATGGCTACACCTTC. As protein: CSADRSNYGYTF.

The chain uses TRBV29-1 and TRBJ1-2; D might be TRBD1 (5 bases). Trimming removed 1 base at V and 4 bases at J, with 7 bases between. The V gene's germline CDR1 is SQVTM and CDR2 ANQGSEA. The CDR3 loop spans 12 amino acids. The CDR3: CSVEVGAYGYTF. CDR3 DNA sequence: TGCAGCGTTGAAGTCGGGGCCTATGGCTACACCTTC.

This rearrangement joins TRBV10-3 to TRBJ2-6; D is unclear. Germline V lookup: CDR1 ENHRY, CDR2 SYGVKD. The CDR3 contains 17 residues. Trimming stripped 8 bases from V and 0 bases from J, with 17 bases between. This CDR3 is CAISPASRVSGANVLTF. CDR3 bases: TGTGCCATCTCCCCCGCGAGCAGAGTCTCTGGGGCCAACGTCCTGACTTTC.

This chain joins TRBV4-2 and TRBJ2-7, with 9 bases matching TRBD1. CDR1 and CDR2 (germline): LGHNA, YNFKEQ. The CDR3 sequence is 15 residues long. J was trimmed by 3 bases and V by 1 base; bases with no gene match: 4. The CDR3 DNA is TGTGCCAGCAGCCAAGGGGGGGGACAGGGCTACGAGCAGTACTTC. Protein sequence: CASSQGGGQGYEQYF.

In this sample, this clone turned up a few times. The chain employs TRBV9 and TRBJ2-3; 8 bases are shared with TRBD2. V dropped 0 bases and J dropped 4; count of bases not matched to a gene: 7. The CDR3 covers 16 residues. The germline gives CDR1 SGDLS, CDR2 YYNGEE. The CDR3 DNA follows: TGTGCCAGCAGCGTAGGCGGGGGGCAAAGGGCAGATACGCAGTATTTT. This gives the protein CASSVGGGQRADTQYF.

V gene TRBV5-1 combines with J gene TRBJ2-5, with D uncertain. CDR3 length equals 14 residues. From germline, CDR1 is SGHRS and CDR2 YFSETQ. Trimming shortened V by 2 bases and J by 2 bases, and 10 bases separated the two germline ends. The CDR3 DNA is TGCGCCAGCAGCTTTGACGCGGTACAAGAGACCCAGTACTTC. This gives the protein CASSFDAVQETQYF.

The chain employs TRBV7-9 and TRBJ1-6, with 8 bases that match TRBD1. CDR3 size: 15 residues. The germline CDR1 and CDR2 sequences are SEHNR and FQNEAQ (reference sequence). The V and J ends lost 3 bases and 8 bases, in that order; junction bases with no gene match: 6. Written as DNA, the CDR3 is TGTGCCAGCAGCTTGAACAGGGGGAGGTATTCACCCCTCCACTTT. It codes for CASSLNRGRYSPLHF.